A single sample gave rise to the 17 T cell receptor beta chains below, sequenced in a study of T-cell reconstitution after alpha-beta-depleted transplantation in children. Preparing the TCRbeta library involved the use of unique molecular identifiers. Via MiXCR, TCRdb re-called the PCR reads, giving one row per CDR3 protein. The sample includes about 830,000 distinct CDR3 sequences, 16% of them seen just once. This sample comprised PBMCs, mostly from graft donor cells, obtained 360 days after TCRalphabeta/CD19-depleted stem cell transplant. The receptors here all came from a male patient aged 5 to 17 who had a stem cell transplant for acute lymphoblastic leukemia, so the T cells may come from the graft donor.

This clonotype has a handful of counts. This chain links TRBV11-1 with TRBJ2-6; no clear D. The V end was cut by 5 bases, the J end by 0 bases, with 17 bases between. This CDR3 has 18 residues. Germline lookup yields CDR1 SGHAT and CDR2 FQDESV (reference sequence). In DNA form, the CDR3 reads TGTGCCAGCAGCCCCCGTCTAGTCTCCAGCTCTGGGGCCAACGTCCTGACTTTC. It yields the protein CASSPRLVSSSGANVLTF.

This clonotype was counted only a few times. The rearrangement joins TRBV7-3 to TRBJ2-7, with D maybe TRBD2 (6 bases). Germline V gives CDR1 SGHTA, CDR2 FQGTGA. The CDR3 contains 15 residues. V was cut by 2 bases and J by 3 bases, with 14 bases left in between. The CDR3 reads CASSLFGGMIYEQYF. The CDR3, as DNA: TGTGCCAGCAGCTTATTCGGCGGGATGATCTACGAGCAGTACTTC.

This clonotype was observed a handful of times. The V call is TRBV12-3 or TRBV12-4, the J call TRBJ2-3, with D unclear. Trimming stripped 3 bases from V and 2 bases from J, with 15 bases between. The CDR3 length is 16 residues. CDR3 nucleotide sequence: TGTGCCAGCAGTTTCGATTCTGCACGGGTCACAGATACGCAGTATTTT. Its protein is CASSFDSARVTDTQYF.

The CDR3 DNA is TGTGCCAGCTCACCACCCAGGACAGGGGGGGCCCAGTACTTC. It is translated as CASSPPRTGGAQYF. The genes are TRBV18 and TRBJ2-5; 10 bases are shared with TRBD1. The CDR3 sequence is 14 residues long. Per the germline V gene, CDR1 is KGHSH and CDR2 is LQKENI. V shed 0 bases, J shed 9 bases, and the junction held 4 bases outside the gene matches.

This clonotype turned up a few times. The chain recombines TRBV5-1 with TRBJ2-1; 13 bases are a match to TRBD2. V lost 3 bases, J lost 7 bases, and 4 bases stayed unmatched. The CDR3 totals 15 residues. Germline lookup yields CDR1 SGHRS and CDR2 YFSETQ. In nucleotides, the CDR3 is TGCGCCAGCAGCTCTAGGACTAGCGGGAGAAATGAGCAGTTCTTC. This encodes CASSSRTSGRNEQFF.

The gene calls are TRBV2 and TRBJ2-5; D is undetermined. Germline V gene lookup returns CDR1 SNHLY and CDR2 FYNNEI. With 8 bases removed from V and 0 bases from J, the gap between germline ends came to 7 bases. CDR3 size: 12 residues. CDR3 bases: TGTGCCAGCGCCACTAACCAAGAGACCCAGTACTTC. Translation gives CASATNQETQYF.

In its sample, this clonotype was seen a few times. This sequence joins TRBV19 and TRBJ1-5, with 10 nucleotides matching TRBD1. The V gene's germline CDR1 is LNHDA and CDR2 SQIVND (reference sequence). Trimming took 2 bases from V and 1 from J; bases not matched to a gene: 2. The CDR3 contains 16 residues. The CDR3 sequence: CASSIRQGASNQPQHF. As DNA, the CDR3 is TGTGCCAGTAGTATAAGACAGGGGGCAAGCAATCAGCCCCAGCATTTT.

This clonotype was picked up a small number of times. The chain is built from TRBV5-1 and TRBJ2-1; 9 nucleotides line up with TRBD1. J lost 3 bases, V lost 0 bases, and 16 bases had no gene match. Germline V gives CDR1 SGHRS, CDR2 YFSETQ. The CDR3 has 20 amino acids. As DNA, the CDR3 is TGCGCCAGCAGCTTGGGGTCTTTGGGGACAGGGAAAAGGGTCTACAATGAGCAGTTCTTC. This gives the protein CASSLGSLGTGKRVYNEQFF.

This clonotype was picked up a small number of times. This chain connects TRBV7-3 to TRBJ2-1; D possibly matches TRBD1 or TRBD2 (7 bases each). The CDR3 has 16 amino acids. The V gene's germline CDR1 is SGHTA and CDR2 FQGTGA. The V end lost 0 bases, the J end lost 7 bases, and 16 bases lay between the germline ends. In DNA form, the CDR3 reads TGTGCCAGCAGCTTAACCCGGGCAGGGGGAGGGAATGAGCAGTTCTTC. It codes for CASSLTRAGGGNEQFF. The variable domain in full, with the rest retrieved from reference TRBV7-3 and TRBJ2-1, is GAGVSQTPSNKVTEKGKYVELRCDPISGHTALYWYRQSLGQGPEFLIYFQGTGAADDSGLPNDRFFAVRPEGSVSTLKIQRTERGDSAVYLCASSLTRAGGGNEQFFGPGTRLTVL.

This clonotype appeared many times. The genes are TRBV6-5 and TRBJ2-1; D gene unclear. Germline CDR1 and CDR2: MNHEY and SVGAGI. This CDR3 is built from 13 residues. Trimming left V 4 bases short and J 2 bases short, with 6 bases between. The CDR3 reads CASSLLTYNEQFF. As DNA, the CDR3 is TGTGCCAGCAGTTTACTCACCTACAATGAGCAGTTCTTC.

This clonotype was counted a few times. This sequence joins TRBV5-1 and TRBJ2-1; D unclear. This CDR3 has 15 residues. Germline-derived CDR1 and CDR2 are SGHRS and YFSETQ. V was shortened by 2 bases and J by 0 bases, with 9 bases between the two germline ends. CDR3 sequence reads: CASSFFPDSYNEQFF. In DNA, the CDR3 is TGCGCCAGCAGCTTTTTCCCAGACTCCTACAATGAGCAGTTCTTC.

This clonotype was observed a few times. The chain joins TRBV4-1 to TRBJ2-1; 12 bases line up with TRBD2. Germline loops: CDR1 MGHRA, CDR2 YSYEKL. Trimming at V came to 4 bases and at J to 4 bases, leaving 8 bases not matched to a gene. The CDR3 is 17 residues long. The CDR3 sequence is CASSRIPLAGGYNEQFF. The DNA for the CDR3 is TGCGCCAGCAGCCGAATCCCTCTAGCGGGAGGGTACAATGAGCAGTTCTTC.

This clonotype was counted between two and nine times. This CDR3 is CASSPDSVRGSYEQYF. In DNA form, the CDR3 reads TGTGCCAGCAGCCCCGACTCCGTTAGGGGCTCCTACGAGCAGTACTTC. This chain links TRBV9 with TRBJ2-7; maybe TRBD1 (5 bases). Trimming took 4 bases from V and 0 from J, leaving 17 bases between them. This CDR3 spans 16 amino acids. Germline loops: CDR1 SGDLS, CDR2 YYNGEE.

V gene TRBV21-1 combines with J gene TRBJ1-3; TRBD1 was called by the table and not checked on the DNA. TRBV21-1 has pseudogene status. CDR3 size: 18 residues. The CDR3 reads CASSLASRDGDSGNTIYF. The CDR3 region has the DNA TGTGCCAGCAGCTTGGCTTCACGGGACGGCGACTCTGGAAACACCATATATTTT.

This clonotype showed up just a few times. The chain carries TRBV20-1 and TRBJ2-4, with TRBD1 identical over 7 bases. Looked up from germline, CDR1 is DFQATT and CDR2 is SNEGSKA (reference sequence). J lost 13 bases, V lost 0 bases, and 9 bases had no gene match. The CDR3 spans 13 residues. This CDR3 is CSARDGTGAAQYF. For the CDR3, the DNA is TGCAGTGCTAGAGATGGAACAGGGGCCGCCCAGTACTTC.

This clonotype has a count of ten or more. An end of the junction does not agree with germline; a read error may underlie this. This chain uses TRBV5-1 with TRBJ2-7; 7 bases are shared with TRBD1. The germline CDR1 and CDR2 sequences are SGHRS and YFSETQ. This CDR3 contains 14 residues. DNA of the CDR3: TGCGCCACCAGCTCACAGGGGCCCTCCTACGAGCAGTACTTC. This encodes CATSSQGPSYEQYF.

About this clonotype itself: A much more abundant neighbour one base away suggests this may be a read error. J is TRBJ2-5 and V is TRBV4-2, with 7 bases identical to TRBD1. The CDR3 has 12 amino acids. The V gene end was trimmed by 6 bases and the J gene end by 5 bases; junction bases not matched to a gene: 3. Germline V CDR1 and CDR2: LGHNA, YNFKEQ. Written as DNA, the CDR3 is TGTGCCAGCAGATCACAGGGGGAGACCCAGTACTTC. Its translation: CASRSQGETQYF.